The 20 T cell receptor beta chains presented below share a single source sample, sequenced in a study of T cell responses to AZD1222 COVID-19 vaccine. Profiled with immunoSEQ multiplex PCR; TCRdb holds only in-frame clones, not every one. The sample consists of 140,000 to 150,000 clones, nearly 90% of them appearing once. The sequences come from peripheral blood, collected 28 days after the second dose of the MenACWY control vaccine. The receptors shown here come from an adult who received the MenACWY meningococcal vaccine as a control.

The chain uses TRBV19 and TRBJ2-6, with a possible D match to TRBD1 (5 bases). V was cut by 2 bases and J by 5 bases, with 13 bases left in between. This CDR3 spans 16 amino acids. The germline gives CDR1 LNHDA, CDR2 SQIVND (reference sequence). The DNA for the CDR3 is TGTGCCAGTAGTATAACAGGAGTTAACTGGGCCAACGTCCTGACTTTC. Translation gives CASSITGVNWANVLTF.

The CDR3 here is CASSPQGARYEQYF. CDR3 sequence (DNA): TGTGCCAGCAGCCCCCAGGGGGCTAGGTACGAGCAGTACTTC. This chain joins TRBV11-2 and TRBJ2-7, with TRBD1 matching over 8 bases. The V gene's germline CDR1 is SGHAT and CDR2 FQNNGV. Losses at the gene ends were 5 bases for V and 4 bases for J; bases not matched to a gene: 7. This CDR3 contains 14 residues. The full variable domain, with the rest looked up from reference TRBV11-2 and TRBJ2-7, is EAGVAQSPRYKIIEKRQSVAFWCNPISGHATLYWYQQILGQGPKLLIQFQNNGVVDDSQLPKDRFSAERLKGVDSTLKIQPAKLEDSAVYLCASSPQGARYEQYFGPGTRLTVT.

The V and J genes are TRBV5-1 and TRBJ1-2; weak D call: TRBD1 (6 bases). The CDR3 extends over 14 amino acids. Germline lookup yields CDR1 SGHRS and CDR2 YFSETQ. V was cut by 0 bases and J by 8 bases, with 14 bases left in between. CDR3 bases: TGCGCCAGCAGCTTGGAGGCAGGGGAGGCGGGCTACACCTTC. Translated: CASSLEAGEAGYTF.

The chain joins TRBV27 to TRBJ2-1; D might be TRBD1 (5 bases). The CDR3 covers 14 residues. Germline V gene sequence: CDR1 MNHEY, CDR2 SMNVEV (reference sequence). The V and J ends lost 3 bases and 5 bases respectively, with 11 bases between them. The CDR3 DNA follows: TGTGCCAGCAGTTTGGGCAGGGTGGACAATGAGCAGTTCTTC. Protein product: CASSLGRVDNEQFF.

This clone was seen a few times. This chain uses TRBV7-9 with TRBJ2-7; D not resolved. CDR3 size: 14 residues. In germline, CDR1 is SEHNR, CDR2 FQNEAQ (reference sequence). The V end was cut by 3 bases, the J end by 5 bases, with 14 bases between. The CDR3 loop reads CASSFPAPRDEQYF. The DNA of the CDR3 is TGTGCCAGCAGCTTTCCCGCCCCTAGGGACGAGCAGTACTTC.

The V gene is TRBV4-3, the J gene TRBJ1-5; tentatively, D is TRBD1 (6 bases). The V end lost 0 bases, the J end lost 6 bases, and 9 bases lay between the germline ends. This CDR3 is 14 amino acids long. The germline CDR1 and CDR2 sequences are LGHNA and YSLEER. CDR3 coding DNA: TGCGCCAGCAGCCAAGATAGCAGGGGTCAGCCCCAGCATTTT. It is translated as CASSQDSRGQPQHF.

The chain employs TRBV27 and TRBJ2-1; TRBD1 matches 7 bases. The trim removed 4 bases at V and 6 bases at J, leaving 15 bases unmatched. Germline V gene lookup returns CDR1 MNHEY and CDR2 SMNVEV (reference sequence). The length of the CDR3 is 17 residues. Written as DNA, the CDR3 is TGTGCCAGCAGTTCCACTCACAGGGGCTTGAATTCCAATGAGCAGTTCTTC. Translating it yields CASSSTHRGLNSNEQFF.

The chain combines TRBV10-3 with TRBJ1-5, with TRBD1 matching 7 bases. The ends lost 9 bases at V and 4 bases at J; junction bases unmatched: 6. The CDR3 length is 13 residues. Germline values: CDR1 ENHRY, CDR2 SYGVKD. The CDR3 region is CAISPGQNQPQHF. The CDR3 nucleotides are TGTGCCATTTCCCCGGGACAGAATCAGCCCCAGCATTTT.

The chain links TRBV11-2 to TRBJ1-1; 7 nucleotides agree with TRBD1. Losses at the gene ends were 3 bases for V and 12 bases for J; bases not matched to a gene: 4. The CDR3 length is 11 residues. Germline-derived CDR1 and CDR2 are SGHAT and FQNNGV. The CDR3 bases are TGTGCCAGCAGCTTTGGACAGGAAACTTTCTTT. Protein sequence: CASSFGQETFF.

The J gene is TRBJ1-6, the V gene TRBV24-1, with 7 bases aligning to TRBD1. Germline V gene lookup returns CDR1 KGHDR and CDR2 SFDVKD. With 2 bases clipped from V and 10 bases from J, the junction kept 10 bases outside the gene matches. The CDR3 has 16 amino acids. CDR3 amino acids: CATSDSRQGGGSPLHF. The CDR3 coding sequence is TGTGCCACCAGTGATTCCCGACAGGGCGGAGGGTCACCCCTCCACTTT.

The J gene is TRBJ2-6, the V gene TRBV7-3, with D possibly matching TRBD2 (5 bases). CDR1 and CDR2 (germline): SGHTA, FQGTGA. The ends were cut back, 4 bases at V and 5 bases at J, with 15 bases in the middle. The CDR3 spans 16 residues. The CDR3 sequence: CASSYLRAGRANVLTF. The DNA of the CDR3 is TGTGCCAGCAGCTATTTACGGGCCGGGAGGGCCAACGTCCTGACTTTC.

J is TRBJ1-5 and V is TRBV6-5, with D possibly TRBD1 on 6 matching bases. This CDR3 has 15 amino acids. Looked up from germline, CDR1 is MNHEY and CDR2 is SVGAGI. Trimming shortened V by 6 bases and J by 5 bases, and 17 bases separated the two germline ends. CDR3 sequence (DNA): TGTGCCAGCAGCAAAACAGGGCGAGGGGATCAGCCCCAGCATTTT. Residues: CASSKTGRGDQPQHF.

The chain combines TRBV12-5 with TRBJ2-5, with TRBD1 matching over 9 bases. Germline assignment: CDR1 LGHNT and CDR2 FRNRAP. Trimming took 6 bases from V and 3 from J; bases not matched to a gene: 5. The CDR3 runs 14 residues. The CDR3: CASGTGGAKETQYF. Written as DNA, the CDR3 is TGTGCTAGTGGAACAGGGGGCGCGAAAGAGACCCAGTACTTC.

This clone showed up just a few times. This chain uses TRBV12-3 or TRBV12-4 with TRBJ2-7; TRBD1 is a possible D gene (6 bases). V was shortened by 6 bases and J by 7 bases, with 10 bases between the two germline ends. This CDR3 is 11 amino acids long. The CDR3 here is CASSRTGEQYF. The CDR3 nucleotides read TGTGCCAGCAGCCGAACAGGGGAGCAGTACTTC.

The chain is built from TRBV14 and TRBJ2-3; D call uncertain. CDR3 length equals 12 residues. Germline assignment: CDR1 SGHDN and CDR2 FVKESK. Trimming pared 6 bases from V and 9 bases from J, leaving 13 bases between. The DNA for the CDR3 is TGTGCCAGCAGTCTTTCGAGGAGAACGCAGTATTTT. As protein: CASSLSRRTQYF.

The chain couples TRBV4-3 to TRBJ2-3; 8 nucleotides align to TRBD1. V trimming: 0 bases; J trimming: 2 bases; junction bases outside the gene matches: 7. The CDR3 is 17 amino acids. Per germline, CDR1 LGHNA and CDR2 YSLEER. CDR3 coding DNA: TGCGCCAGCAGCCAAGATACCGGGACAGGAGCCACAGATACGCAGTATTTT. This encodes CASSQDTGTGATDTQYF.

This chain uses TRBV7-9 with TRBJ2-2, with 11 bases matching TRBD2. Germline V gene data show CDR1 as SEHNR and CDR2 as FQNEAQ (reference sequence). V lost 4 bases, J lost 0 bases, and 1 base stayed unmatched. The CDR3 runs 16 residues. CDR3 coding DNA: TGTGCCAGCAGCTCGGGACTAGCGGCGAACACCGGGGAGCTGTTTTTT. As protein: CASSSGLAANTGELFF. Full variable domain (remainder filled in from reference TRBV7-9 and TRBJ2-2): DTGVSQNPRHKITKRGQNVTFRCDPISEHNRLYWYRQTLGQGPEFLTYFQNEAQLEKSRLLSDRFSAERPKGSFSTLEIQRTEQGDSAMYLCASSSGLAANTGELFFGEGSRLTVL.

J is TRBJ1-1 and V is TRBV11-3; TRBD1 might be the D (5 bases). Per germline, CDR1 SGHNT and CDR2 YENEEA. The CDR3 is 13 residues long. V lost 6 bases, J lost 5 bases, and 13 bases lay in between. CDR3 sequence reads: CASRLGPETEAFF. The CDR3 region has the DNA TGTGCCAGCAGATTGGGACCCGAAACTGAAGCTTTCTTT.

The chain employs TRBV5-1 and TRBJ2-7, with 8 bases fitting TRBD1. The CDR3 extends over 15 amino acids. J gave up 0 bases and V 4 bases, and 6 bases lay outside the gene matches. The germline V gene has CDR1 SGHRS and CDR2 YFSETQ. For the CDR3, the DNA is TGCGCCAGCAGCACGGACAGGGTGAGCTCCTACGAGCAGTACTTC. Its translation is CASSTDRVSSYEQYF.

The V gene is TRBV6-6, the J gene TRBJ2-1; TRBD2 agrees at 9 bases. With 6 bases clipped from V and 6 bases from J, the junction kept 9 bases outside the gene matches. This CDR3 has 15 residues. Germline CDR1 and CDR2: MNHNY and SVGAGI (reference sequence). CDR3 sequence reads: CASSSSGRRGNEQFF. The DNA of the CDR3 is TGTGCCAGCAGCTCCAGCGGGAGGAGGGGCAATGAGCAGTTCTTC.